The 8 T cell receptor beta chains presented below share a single source sample, sequenced in a study of control samples from healthy donors and cancer patients. Sequencing was performed with immunoSEQ multiplex PCR; in TCRdb, only in-frame clones are kept and a portion is missing. The sample shows under 150,000 clones, over 75% of them seen only once. The material sequenced was blood. These receptors were taken from a man between 40 and 49 years old in good health.

The chain recombines TRBV6-5 with TRBJ2-2, with 7 bases matching TRBD1. This CDR3 is 14 amino acids long. J lost 6 bases, V lost 4 bases, and 5 bases had no gene match. Germline CDR1 reads MNHEY; CDR2 reads SVGAGI. CDR3 in amino acids: CASSLYQGAGELFF. The CDR3 bases are TGTGCCAGCAGTTTGTACCAGGGGGCCGGGGAGCTGTTTTTT.

This chain joins TRBV30 and TRBJ2-1; TRBD1 or TRBD2 may be the D gene (5 bases each). Trimming stripped 2 bases from V and 3 bases from J, with 14 bases between. The CDR3 loop spans 15 amino acids. The V gene's germline CDR1 is GTSNPN and CDR2 SVGIG (reference sequence). The CDR3 reads CAWSPQGRGYNEQFF. The CDR3 bases are TGTGCCTGGAGTCCCCAGGGCCGGGGCTACAATGAGCAGTTCTTC.

This chain joins TRBV7-9 and TRBJ2-6; D gene ambiguous. The germline V and J ends were trimmed by 4 bases and 0 bases, with 4 bases remaining between them. CDR1 and CDR2 (germline): SEHNR, FQNEAQ (reference sequence). The CDR3 is made up of 14 amino acids. CDR3 DNA: TGTGCCAGCAGCTGGCCCTCTGGGGCCAACGTCCTGACTTTC. Its translation is CASSWPSGANVLTF.

The table lists this clone with a few counts. The genes are TRBV30 and TRBJ1-1, with TRBD1 as a possible D gene (5 bases). The V gene's germline CDR1 is GTSNPN and CDR2 SVGIG (reference sequence). The ends were cut back, 1 base at V and 4 bases at J, with 16 bases in the middle. The CDR3 covers 15 residues. The CDR3 loop reads CAWSEWGEEGTEAFF. CDR3 DNA: TGTGCCTGGAGTGAATGGGGCGAAGAGGGCACTGAAGCTTTCTTT. Combining the CDR3 with reference TRBV30 and TRBJ1-1 gives the whole variable domain SQTIHQWPATLVQPVGSPLSLECTVEGTSNPNLYWYRQAAGRGLQLLFYSVGIGQISSEVPQNLSASRPQDRQFILSSKKLLLSDSGFYLCAWSEWGEEGTEAFFGQGTRLTVV.

In its sample, this clone was seen a few times. This rearrangement joins TRBV24-1 to TRBJ2-3, with D tentatively TRBD1 (5 bases). CDR1 and CDR2 from the germline V gene are KGHDR and SFDVKD. Trimming stripped 3 bases from V and 6 bases from J, with 12 bases between. This CDR3 is 14 amino acids long. CDR3 coding DNA: TGTGCCACCAGTGATGGGCAGGGCGCCGATACGCAGTATTTT. It translates to CATSDGQGADTQYF.

The chain uses TRBV24-1 and TRBJ1-5; D may be TRBD1 (5 bases). V dropped 10 bases and J dropped 0 bases, with 6 bases sitting between them. Germline V gives CDR1 KGHDR, CDR2 SFDVKD. CDR3 length: 12 amino acids. The CDR3 DNA is TGTGCCACAGGGGATAGCAATCAGCCCCAGCATTTT. Its protein is CATGDSNQPQHF.

This clone was seen only a few times. The J gene is TRBJ1-6, the V gene TRBV4-1, with a possible D match to TRBD1 (5 bases). Trimming shortened V by 6 bases and J by 6 bases, and 9 bases separated the two germline ends. This CDR3 is 13 amino acids long. Germline V CDR1 and CDR2: MGHRA, YSYEKL. In DNA, the CDR3 is TGCGCCAGCAGTCAGGGAACTAATTCACCCCTCCACTTT. Translation gives CASSQGTNSPLHF.

The sample holds a few counts of this clone. V and J are TRBV19 and TRBJ1-5; no definite D call. Deletions cut 8 bases from V and 1 base from J, with 18 bases between. The germline CDR1 and CDR2 sequences are LNHDA and SQIVND (reference sequence). The CDR3 spans 16 residues. The DNA of the CDR3 is TGTGCCAGTCAAACTCGATATCTTGACAGCAATCAGCCCCAGCATTTT. Its protein is CASQTRYLDSNQPQHF.